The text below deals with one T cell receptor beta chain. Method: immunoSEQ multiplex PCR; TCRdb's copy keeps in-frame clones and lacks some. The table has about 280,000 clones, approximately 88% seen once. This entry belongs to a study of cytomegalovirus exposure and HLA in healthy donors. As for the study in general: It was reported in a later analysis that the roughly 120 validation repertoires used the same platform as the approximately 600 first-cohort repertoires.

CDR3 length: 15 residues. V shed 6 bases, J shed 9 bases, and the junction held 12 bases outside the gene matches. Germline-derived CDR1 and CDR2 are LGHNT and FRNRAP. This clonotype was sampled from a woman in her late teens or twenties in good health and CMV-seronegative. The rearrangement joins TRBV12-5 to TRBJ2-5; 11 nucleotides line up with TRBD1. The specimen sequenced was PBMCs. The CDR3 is CASGVRDRGSGAQYF. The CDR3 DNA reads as TGTGCTAGTGGCGTCCGGGACAGGGGGTCGGGGGCCCAGTACTTC.